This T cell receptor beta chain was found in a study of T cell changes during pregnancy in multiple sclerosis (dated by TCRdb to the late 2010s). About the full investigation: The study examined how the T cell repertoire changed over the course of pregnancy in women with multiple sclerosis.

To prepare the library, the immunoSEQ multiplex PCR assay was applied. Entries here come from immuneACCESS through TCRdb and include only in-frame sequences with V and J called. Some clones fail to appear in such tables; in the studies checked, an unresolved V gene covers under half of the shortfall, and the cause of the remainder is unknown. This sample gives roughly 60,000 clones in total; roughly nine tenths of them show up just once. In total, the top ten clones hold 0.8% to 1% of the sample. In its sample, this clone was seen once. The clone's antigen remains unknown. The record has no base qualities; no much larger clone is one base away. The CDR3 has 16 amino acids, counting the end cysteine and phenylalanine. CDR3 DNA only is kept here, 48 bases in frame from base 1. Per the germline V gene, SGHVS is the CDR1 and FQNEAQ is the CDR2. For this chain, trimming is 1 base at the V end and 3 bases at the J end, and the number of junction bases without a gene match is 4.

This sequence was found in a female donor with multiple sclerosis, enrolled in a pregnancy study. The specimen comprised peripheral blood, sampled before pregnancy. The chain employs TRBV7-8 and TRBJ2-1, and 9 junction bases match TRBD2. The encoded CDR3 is CASSLGPSGNYNEQFF. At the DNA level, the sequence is TGTGCCAGCAGCTTAGGCCCTAGCGGGAACTACAATGAGCAGTTCTTC.